The 8 T cell receptor beta chains given below trace back to one sample, sequenced in a study of Tregs in tolerant kidney transplant recipients. Clones were read by immunoSEQ multiplex PCR, and TCRdb kept only the in-frame ones, dropping some. This sample yields around 30,000 clones, of which 70% to 85% are seen a single time; 2% to 2.5% belongs to the top ten. Their antigens are not known. Material for sequencing was Tregs from blood cultured with allogeneic cells. The receptors originated from a human donor in good health.

This clone was recorded only once. The CDR3 nucleotides are TGTGCCAGCAGCTTAGGAGGTCCTGGAAACACCATATATTTT. Its translation is CASSLGGPGNTIYF. V is TRBV11-3 and J is TRBJ1-3, with D unresolved. Germline CDR1 reads SGHNT; CDR2 reads YENEEA. This CDR3 is 14 amino acids long. Trimming took 1 base from V and 2 from J, leaving 6 bases between them.

The chain links TRBV4-3 to TRBJ2-6; D gene uncertain. The CDR3 spans 16 residues. Germline values: CDR1 LGHNA, CDR2 YSLEER. V shed 1 base and J shed 4 bases, with 11 bases lying between them. The CDR3 protein is CASSQAVALGANVLTF. In nucleotides, the CDR3 is TGCGCCAGCAGCCAAGCCGTTGCTCTGGGGGCCAACGTCCTGACTTTC.

The chain combines TRBV6-5 with TRBJ2-1, with 8 positions matching TRBD2. The CDR3 runs to 16 residues. CDR1 is MNHEY, CDR2 SVGAGI, per germline. With V trimmed by 1 base and J by 7 bases, 9 bases remained unmatched. CDR3 residues: CASSYYPGGVRNEQFF. In DNA form, the CDR3 reads TGTGCCAGCAGTTACTATCCCGGGGGGGTTAGAAATGAGCAGTTCTTC.

This chain joins TRBV9 and TRBJ1-5, with TRBD1 matching 9 bases. Germline CDR1 is SGDLS and CDR2 is YYNGEE. This CDR3 region has 14 residues. With V trimmed by 4 bases and J by 8 bases, 7 bases remained unmatched. CDR3 residues: CASSRGQGSEPQHF. CDR3 DNA: TGTGCCAGCAGCCGGGGACAGGGAAGCGAGCCCCAGCATTTT.

The V call is TRBV19, the J call TRBJ1-5; 7 nucleotides match TRBD1. The CDR3 loop spans 17 amino acids. Germline trimming cut 3 bases from V and 6 bases from J; bases unmatched to any gene: 14. Germline lookup yields CDR1 LNHDA and CDR2 SQIVND (reference sequence). CDR3 sequence reads: CASSIALTGKVRQPQHF. As DNA, the CDR3 is TGTGCCAGTAGTATCGCCCTGACAGGGAAGGTACGTCAGCCCCAGCATTTT.

This chain uses TRBV5-6 with TRBJ1-1; weak D call: TRBD1 (6 bases). The CDR3 contains 14 residues. Germline V gene data show CDR1 as SGHDT and CDR2 as YYEEEE. V lost 2 bases and J 2 bases, leaving 10 bases between the germline ends. The CDR3 DNA follows: TGTGCCAGCAGCTTCGGACAGAGCAACACTGAAGCTTTCTTT. This sequence encodes CASSFGQSNTEAFF.

The chain employs TRBV2 and TRBJ2-6; unclear D gene. CDR1 is SNHLY and CDR2 is FYNNEI in the germline V gene. V was trimmed by 7 bases and J by 2 bases, leaving 9 bases between them. The CDR3 is 14 residues long. The CDR3 loop reads CASTGRTGANVLTF. DNA of the CDR3: TGTGCCAGCACCGGAAGAACTGGGGCCAACGTCCTGACTTTC. Variable domain in full (rest from reference TRBV2 and TRBJ2-6): EPEVTQTPSHQVTQMGQEVILRCVPISNHLYFYWYRQILGQKVEFLVSFYNNEISEKSEIFDDQFSVERPDGSNFTLKIRSTKLEDSAMYFCASTGRTGANVLTFGAGSRLTVL.

This chain joins TRBV4-3 and TRBJ2-7; D not resolved. Trimming took off 0 bases at V and 3 bases at J, with 9 bases between the two ends. CDR1 LGHNA and CDR2 YSLEER come from the germline V gene. The CDR3 has 14 amino acids. The DNA for the CDR3 is TGCGCCAGCAGCCAAGACCCCGGTCTCTACGAGCAGTACTTC. Its translation: CASSQDPGLYEQYF.